This entry lists 5 T cell receptor beta chains sequenced from one sample in a study of cytomegalovirus exposure and HLA in healthy donors. In the PCR, 60 Vbeta and 13 Jbeta primers were used. Clones were read by immunoSEQ multiplex PCR, and TCRdb kept only the in-frame ones, dropping some. The sample carries 100,000 or so clones, around three quarters recorded once. Sequences were obtained from PBMCs. The receptors stem from a female donor in good health and CMV-seropositive.

J is TRBJ2-3 and V is TRBV6-1, with a tentative D call TRBD2 (7 bases). Deletions cut 4 bases from V and 2 bases from J, with 22 bases between. Germline CDR1 and CDR2: MNHNS and SASEGT. The CDR3 is 18 amino acids. CDR3 in DNA: TGTGCCAGCAGTGCGGGGGGCCCAAAATCCATAAACACAGATACGCAGTATTTT. This sequence encodes CASSAGGPKSINTDTQYF.

This chain links TRBV6-5 with TRBJ2-7; D unresolved. Trimming cost V 0 bases and J 3 bases, with 12 bases left between them. The CDR3 length is 15 residues. Per germline, CDR1 MNHEY and CDR2 SVGAGI. CDR3 loop: CASSYSHRALYEQYF. The CDR3 bases are TGTGCCAGCAGTTACTCGCATAGAGCTCTCTACGAGCAGTACTTC.

Written as DNA, the CDR3 is TGTGCCAGCAGTTACTCGTTCCGGACAGCTTCCTACGAGCAGTACTTC. Its protein product is CASSYSFRTASYEQYF. The chain is built from TRBV6-5 and TRBJ2-7; D may be TRBD1 (6 bases). The germline gives CDR1 MNHEY, CDR2 SVGAGI. CDR3 size: 16 residues. The V and J ends lost 0 bases and 1 base respectively, with 13 bases between them.

The chain has TRBV7-9 and TRBJ2-6; D gene unclear. The germline V and J ends were trimmed by 5 bases and 0 bases, with 8 bases remaining between them. The germline gives CDR1 SEHNR, CDR2 FQNEAQ (reference sequence). This CDR3 comprises 15 residues. CDR3 in amino acids: CASSLRGSGANVLTF. The CDR3 DNA follows: TGTGCCAGCAGCCTCAGAGGCTCTGGGGCCAACGTCCTGACTTTC.

The chain links TRBV19 to TRBJ1-4; D is undetermined. V was pared by 4 bases and J by 7 bases, with 16 bases between. Germline-derived CDR1 and CDR2 are LNHDA and SQIVND (reference sequence). CDR3 length: 15 amino acids. CDR3 coding DNA: TGTGCCAGTAGTAGAAACGTACTGGGGAGTGAAAAACTGTTTTTT. This gives the protein CASSRNVLGSEKLFF.